The 23 T cell receptor beta chains listed next were all sequenced from one sample in a study of cytomegalovirus exposure and HLA in healthy donors. Use of 60 Vbeta and 13 Jbeta primers characterized the PCR. The table came from immunoSEQ multiplex PCR; TCRdb's copy has only in-frame clones and leaves some out. This table holds 70,000 to 80,000 clones. The sample taken for sequencing was PBMCs. The source is a man aged 40-49 years in good health and CMV-seronegative.

The V and J genes are TRBV9 and TRBJ2-1, with D tentatively TRBD1 (7 bases). Germline CDR1 is SGDLS and CDR2 is YYNGEE. This CDR3 spans 15 amino acids. Trimming stripped 4 bases from V and 1 base from J, with 12 bases between. CDR3 nucleotide sequence: TGTGCCAGCAGCCCACAGGGGAGGTCCTACAATGAGCAGTTCTTC. Its translation is CASSPQGRSYNEQFF.

The chain recombines TRBV6-1 with TRBJ2-7; 8 nucleotides match TRBD1. Unmatched junction bases numbered 8, after V lost 6 bases and J lost 4 bases. Germline CDR1 and CDR2: MNHNS and SASEGT. This CDR3 spans 14 amino acids. The CDR3 nucleotides read TGTGCCAGCAGAGGGGGACAGGACGTATACGAGCAGTACTTC. This sequence encodes CASRGGQDVYEQYF.

The chain employs TRBV15 and TRBJ2-5, with D possibly TRBD2 on 5 matching bases. V dropped 1 base and J dropped 6 bases, with 12 bases sitting between them. Looked up from germline, CDR1 is LNHNV and CDR2 is YYDKDF (reference sequence). CDR3 size: 14 residues. CDR3 in DNA: TGTGCCACCAGCAGAGGACTATCTACTAAGACCCAGTACTTC. Its protein is CATSRGLSTKTQYF.

This chain connects TRBV30 to TRBJ1-1; tentatively, D is TRBD1 (6 bases). The ends were cut back, 8 bases at V and 0 bases at J, with 10 bases in the middle. This CDR3 region has 12 residues. In germline, CDR1 is GTSNPN, CDR2 SVGIG (reference sequence). In DNA, the CDR3 is TGTGCCAGAAGGACAGTGAACACTGAAGCTTTCTTT. It encodes CARRTVNTEAFF. The full variable domain, in which reference TRBV30 and TRBJ1-1 provide the parts outside the CDR3, is SQTIHQWPATLVQPVGSPLSLECTVEGTSNPNLYWYRQAAGRGLQLLFYSVGIGQISSEVPQNLSASRPQDRQFILSSKKLLLSDSGFYLCARRTVNTEAFFGQGTRLTVV.

The rearrangement links TRBV5-1 to TRBJ2-3; TRBD2 agrees at 10 bases. CDR3 size: 17 residues. V was pared by 0 bases and J by 0 bases, with 4 bases of the junction left unmatched. CDR1 and CDR2 from the germline V gene are SGHRS and YFSETQ. The CDR3: CASSLELAGSSTDTQYF. The CDR3 DNA reads TGCGCCAGCAGCTTGGAACTAGCGGGAAGTAGCACAGATACGCAGTATTTT.

The chain carries TRBV6-5 and TRBJ2-7, with TRBD1 matching over 10 bases. The CDR3 is made up of 14 amino acids. Trimming cost V 6 bases and J 6 bases; bases outside gene matches: 8. Per the germline V gene, CDR1 is MNHEY and CDR2 is SVGAGI. CDR3 sequence (DNA): TGTGCCAGCAGCATCGGGACAGGGGACGCCGAGCAGTACTTC. It yields the protein CASSIGTGDAEQYF.

This chain uses TRBV5-1 with TRBJ2-5; tentatively, D is TRBD1 (6 bases). The CDR3 totals 13 residues. The germline V gene encodes CDR1 SGHRS and CDR2 YFSETQ. Trimming took 4 bases from V and 5 from J, leaving 12 bases between them. DNA of the CDR3: TGCGCCAGCAGCCCCAGGGGAGCGGAGACCCAGTACTTC. Translating gives CASSPRGAETQYF.

The CDR3 region is CASSIRRDRENQPQHF. DNA for the CDR3: TGTGCCAGTAGTATCAGGAGGGACAGGGAAAATCAGCCCCAGCATTTT. The chain uses TRBV19 and TRBJ1-5; 9 bases align to TRBD1. The CDR3 sequence is 16 residues long. V lost 3 bases to trimming and J lost 4 bases; unmatched junction nucleotides: 7. The germline V gene has CDR1 LNHDA and CDR2 SQIVND (reference sequence).

In nucleotides, the CDR3 is TGTGCCAGCAGCTTAGCGGGGGCTGAAGATACGCAGTATTTT. Its translation is CASSLAGAEDTQYF. V gene TRBV7-9 combines with J gene TRBJ2-3, with a tentative D call TRBD1 (6 bases). CDR3 length: 14 residues. The V end was cut by 0 bases, the J end by 5 bases, with 9 bases between. Germline V CDR1 and CDR2: SEHNR, FQNEAQ (reference sequence). Complete variable domain (other parts from reference TRBV7-9 and TRBJ2-3): DTGVSQNPRHKITKRGQNVTFRCDPISEHNRLYWYRQTLGQGPEFLTYFQNEAQLEKSRLLSDRFSAERPKGSFSTLEIQRTEQGDSAMYLCASSLAGAEDTQYFGPGTRLTVL.

The chain uses TRBV5-4 and TRBJ2-2; 8 bases are a match to TRBD1. With 1 base clipped from V and 5 bases from J, the junction kept 1 base outside the gene matches. Germline V lookup: CDR1 SGHNT, CDR2 YYREEE (reference sequence). CDR3 size: 14 residues. The CDR3 DNA follows: TGTGCCAGCAGCTTGCAGGGGGCGACCGGGGAGCTGTTTTTT. It is translated as CASSLQGATGELFF.

About this clone itself: The junction and the germline gene differ at one end; a read error may be behind it. The rearrangement joins TRBV2 to TRBJ1-4; D perhaps matches TRBD1 (5 bases). The germline gives CDR1 SNHLY, CDR2 FYNNEI. The CDR3 consists of 16 residues. The CDR3, as DNA: TGTGCCAGCAGTGACAGGGCAATGGGTCGGAGTGAAGAACTGTTTTTT. This sequence encodes CASSDRAMGRSEELFF.

This chain uses TRBV6-5 with TRBJ2-7, with D possibly TRBD2 on 6 matching bases. Trimming removed 3 bases from V and 10 bases from J, with 10 bases in between. Germline V gene lookup returns CDR1 MNHEY and CDR2 SVGAGI. The CDR3 spans 11 residues. Written as DNA, the CDR3 is TGTGCCAGCAGTTATGGAGGGGAACAGTACTTC. The encoded protein is CASSYGGEQYF.

The chain combines TRBV6-6 with TRBJ2-1; 7 bases match TRBD1. Germline CDR1 MNHNY, CDR2 SVGAGI (reference sequence). V gave up 6 bases and J gave up 3 bases; unmatched junction bases: 8. The CDR3 runs to 15 residues. This chain's CDR3 is CASRTTGSFYNEQFF. DNA of the CDR3: TGTGCCAGCAGGACGACAGGGTCTTTCTACAATGAGCAGTTCTTC.

The chain joins TRBV7-9 to TRBJ1-1; D remains ambiguous. The germline V gene has CDR1 SEHNR and CDR2 FQNEAQ (reference sequence). The CDR3 has 13 amino acids. With 3 bases removed from V and 3 bases from J, the gap between germline ends came to 8 bases. CDR3 in amino acids: CASSLQRDTEAFF. As DNA, the CDR3 is TGTGCCAGCAGCTTGCAGAGGGACACTGAAGCTTTCTTT.

This sequence joins TRBV9 and TRBJ2-2; tentatively, D is TRBD2 (7 bases). The CDR3 is made up of 16 amino acids. CDR1 is SGDLS, CDR2 YYNGEE, per germline. V was trimmed by 6 bases and J by 7 bases, leaving 22 bases between them. The CDR3, as DNA: TGTGCCAGCACCTCTCAGGAGGGGGGGCCTGGCGGGGAGCTGTTTTTT. Translated, it gives CASTSQEGGPGGELFF.

The chain has TRBV4-1 and TRBJ2-2, with TRBD2 matching over 9 bases. The CDR3 loop spans 17 amino acids. CDR1 and CDR2 from the germline V gene are MGHRA and YSYEKL. J was trimmed by 6 bases and V by 6 bases; bases with no gene match: 14. The CDR3 nucleotides read TGCGCCAGCAGTCACGTGACGCGGGGGGGACAAGCCGGGGAGCTGTTTTTT. This encodes CASSHVTRGGQAGELFF.

The chain carries TRBV5-1 and TRBJ2-7; D is unclear. CDR1 is SGHRS and CDR2 is YFSETQ in the germline V gene. The ends were cut back, 0 bases at V and 3 bases at J, with 13 bases in the middle. This CDR3 contains 15 residues. The DNA for the CDR3 is TGCGCCAGCAGCTTGGAAGGCGTCAGGAACTACGAGCAGTACTTC. Its protein is CASSLEGVRNYEQYF.

To note about this clone: The sample contains more than one DNA sequence encoding this CDR3. This chain connects TRBV6-1 to TRBJ2-5; 12 bases map to TRBD2. The CDR3 runs to 16 residues. Germline V CDR1 and CDR2: MNHNS, SASEGT. V lost 2 bases, J lost 2 bases, and 3 bases stayed unmatched. Here the CDR3 DNA reads TGTGCCAGCAGTGAACTAGCGGGGGGGCCTCAAGAGACCCAGTACTTC. Amino acids: CASSELAGGPQETQYF.

This chain uses TRBV4-1 with TRBJ2-3; 7 bases align to TRBD2. Trimming cost V 4 bases and J 4 bases; bases outside gene matches: 8. This CDR3 spans 15 amino acids. CDR1 MGHRA and CDR2 YSYEKL come from the germline V gene. CDR3 sequence reads: CASSLSGDGADTQYF. The CDR3, as DNA: TGCGCCAGCAGCCTCAGCGGGGATGGCGCAGATACGCAGTATTTT.

V is TRBV18 and J is TRBJ1-4; D not resolved. The CDR3 consists of 12 residues. The germline V gene encodes CDR1 KGHSH and CDR2 LQKENI. V was pared by 2 bases and J by 8 bases, with 6 bases between. CDR3 loop: CASSPKREKLFF. CDR3 bases: TGTGCCAGCTCACCAAAGAGGGAAAAACTGTTTTTT.

The rearrangement joins TRBV5-1 to TRBJ2-3; 15 bases match TRBD2. V was pared by 0 bases and J by 5 bases, with 7 bases of the junction left unmatched. The CDR3 has 18 amino acids. The V gene's germline CDR1 is SGHRS and CDR2 YFSETQ. This chain's CDR3 is CASSLAFGLAGGRDTQYF. CDR3 bases: TGCGCCAGCAGCTTGGCCTTCGGACTAGCGGGGGGGCGAGATACGCAGTATTTT.

The CDR3 nucleotides read TGTGCCAGCAGTCGCTCTGGGGCCAACGTCCTGACTTTC. Translated, it gives CASSRSGANVLTF. The V and J genes are TRBV6-5 and TRBJ2-6, with D unresolved. The CDR3 is 13 residues long. V dropped 5 bases and J dropped 0 bases, with 2 bases sitting between them. Germline values: CDR1 MNHEY, CDR2 SVGAGI.

CDR3 region: CASSQVLRGNTEAFF. DNA of the CDR3: TGTGCCAGCAGTCAAGTTCTAAGGGGGAACACTGAAGCTTTCTTT. The chain recombines TRBV6-5 with TRBJ1-1; D is perhaps TRBD1 (5 bases). The CDR3 is 15 residues long. Trimming removed 5 bases from V and 1 base from J, with 14 bases in between. CDR1 is MNHEY and CDR2 is SVGAGI in the germline V gene.